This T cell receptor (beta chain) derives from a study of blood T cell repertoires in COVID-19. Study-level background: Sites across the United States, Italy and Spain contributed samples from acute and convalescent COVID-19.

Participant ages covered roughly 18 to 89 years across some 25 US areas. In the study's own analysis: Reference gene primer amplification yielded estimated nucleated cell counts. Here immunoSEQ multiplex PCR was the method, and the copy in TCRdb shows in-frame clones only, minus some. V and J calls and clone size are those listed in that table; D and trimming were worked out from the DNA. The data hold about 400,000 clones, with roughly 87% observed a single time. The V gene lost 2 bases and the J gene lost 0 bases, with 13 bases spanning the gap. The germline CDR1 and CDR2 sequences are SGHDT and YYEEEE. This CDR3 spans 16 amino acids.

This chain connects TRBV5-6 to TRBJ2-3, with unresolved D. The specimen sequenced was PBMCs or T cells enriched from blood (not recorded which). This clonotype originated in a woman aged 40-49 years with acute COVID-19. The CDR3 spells CASSLLEALSTDTQYF. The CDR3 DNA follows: TGTGCCAGCAGCTTACTCGAGGCCTTGAGCACAGATACGCAGTATTTT. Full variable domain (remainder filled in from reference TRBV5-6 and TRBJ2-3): DAGVTQSPTHLIKTRGQQVTLRCSPKSGHDTVSWYQQALGQGPQFIFQYYEEEERQRGNFPDRFSGHQFPNYSSELNVNALLLGDSALYLCASSLLEALSTDTQYFGPGTRLTVL.